This TCR beta chain was sequenced during a study of control samples from healthy donors and cancer patients. Trimming took 5 bases from V and 0 from J; bases not matched to a gene: 6. The CDR3 runs to 16 residues. Looked up from germline, CDR1 is KGHDR and CDR2 is SFDVKD. TCRdb's table, derived via immunoSEQ multiplex PCR, lists solely in-frame clones and lacks some. The sample has about 100,000 clones; about 91% are singletons. The sample comprised blood. This receptor was taken from a young woman in good health. The rearrangement joins TRBV24-1 to TRBJ2-3; 8 bases fit TRBD2. The CDR3 sequence: CATSVGASGSTDTQYF. The CDR3, as DNA: TGTGCCACCAGTGTTGGGGCTAGCGGGAGCACAGATACGCAGTATTTT.